This T cell receptor (beta chain) was documented in a study of CD8+CD57+ T cells in acquired aplastic anemia. Study-level information: The mean DNA yield obtained from sorted CD4+ and CD8+ cells came to approximately 3.2 ug. Healthy donor CD4+ samples were sequenced to a depth that averaged approximately 9.9 million reads. Whole-study results and caveats: Both patients and controls carried the same twenty-nine CD8+ CDR3 sequences. Controls did not differ significantly from patients in CD8+ Simpson's diversity.

The germline CDR1 and CDR2 sequences are SGHVS and FQNEAQ. CDR3 size: 15 residues. TCR beta VDJ combinations and CDR3 sequences were profiled from genomic DNA. A single record per CDR3 protein comes from TCRdb applying MiXCR to the reads. The sample yields some 410,000 distinct CDR3 sequences, 65% to 80% seen once. As for this clonotype: Its antigen is not known. Sequence at one end of the junction differs from germline and may be a read error.

The clonotype was recovered from a human donor in good health, serving as a control. The V and J genes are TRBV7-8 and TRBJ2-3; D is unresolved. Source material: sorted CD4+, CD8+, or CD8+CD57+ T cells (not recorded which) from PBMCs. The CDR3 region is CATSVDGRSTDKQYF. CDR3 DNA sequence: TGTGCCACCAGCGTAGATGGGCGGTCCACAGATAAGCAGTATTTT.